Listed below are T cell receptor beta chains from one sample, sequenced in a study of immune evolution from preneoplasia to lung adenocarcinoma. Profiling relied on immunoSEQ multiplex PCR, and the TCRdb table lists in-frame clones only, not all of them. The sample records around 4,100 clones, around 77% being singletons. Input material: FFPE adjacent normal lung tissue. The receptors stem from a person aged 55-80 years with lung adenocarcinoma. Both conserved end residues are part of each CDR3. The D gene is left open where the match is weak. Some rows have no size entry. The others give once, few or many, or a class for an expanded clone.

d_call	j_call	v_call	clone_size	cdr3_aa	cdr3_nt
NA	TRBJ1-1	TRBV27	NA	CASSLSSLNTEAFF	TGTGCCAGCAGTTTAAGCAGCTTGAACACTGAAGCTTTCTTT
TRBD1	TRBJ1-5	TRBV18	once	CASSGGTAGQPQHF	TGTGCCAGCTCGGGCGGGACAGCGGGCCAGCCCCAGCATTTT
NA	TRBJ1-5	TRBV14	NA	CASSQQTNQPQHF	TGTGCCAGCAGCCAACAGACCAATCAGCCCCAGCATTTT
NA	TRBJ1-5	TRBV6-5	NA	CASSYRGLGQPQHF	TGTGCCAGCAGTTACAGAGGGTTAGGGCAGCCCCAGCATTTT
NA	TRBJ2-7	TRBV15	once	CATSIQGYEQYF	TGTGCCACCAGCATACAGGGATACGAGCAGTACTTC
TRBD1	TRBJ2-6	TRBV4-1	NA	CASSPPGQGLGGANVLTF	TGCGCCAGCAGCCCACCGGGACAGGGGCTCGGTGGGGCCAACGTCCTGACTTTC
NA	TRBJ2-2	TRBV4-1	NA	CASSQDGARNTGELFF	TGCGCCAGCAGCCAAGATGGGGCCCGGAACACCGGGGAGCTGTTTTTT
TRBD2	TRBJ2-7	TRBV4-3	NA	CASSLGTGTSKNEQYF	TGCGCCAGCAGTCTAGGAACCGGGACTAGCAAAAACGAGCAGTACTTC
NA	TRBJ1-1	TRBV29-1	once	CSALGGDLPATEAFF	TGCAGCGCCTTGGGGGGAGACCTACCGGCCACTGAAGCTTTCTTT
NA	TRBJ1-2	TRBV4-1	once	CASSQGGPFSTNYGYTF	TGCGCCAGCAGCCAAGGCGGCCCGTTCTCCACTAACTATGGCTACACCTTC
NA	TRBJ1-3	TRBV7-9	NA	CASSPPQNTIYF	TGTGCCAGCAGCCCCCCTCAGAACACCATATATTTT
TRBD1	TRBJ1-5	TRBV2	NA	CASKDRENSNQPQHF	TGTGCCAGCAAGGACAGGGAAAATAGCAATCAGCCCCAGCATTTT
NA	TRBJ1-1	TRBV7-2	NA	CASSTQLNTEAFF	TGTGCCAGCAGCACACAGCTGAACACTGAAGCTTTCTTT
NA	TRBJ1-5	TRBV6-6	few	CASSPSIQPQHF	TGTGCCAGCAGTCCCTCGATTCAGCCCCAGCATTTT
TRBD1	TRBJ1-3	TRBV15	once	CATSRGPDRGFGNTIYF	TGTGCCACCAGCAGAGGCCCCGACAGGGGCTTTGGAAACACCATATATTTT
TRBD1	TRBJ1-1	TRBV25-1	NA	CASSGDPGQVTEAFF	TGTGCCAGCAGTGGGGACCCGGGACAGGTTACTGAAGCTTTCTTT
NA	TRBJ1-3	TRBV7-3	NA	CASSLQGPATGNTIYF	TGTGCCAGCAGCTTACAGGGGCCGGCCACTGGAAACACCATATATTTT
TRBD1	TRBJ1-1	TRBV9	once	CARLPGTGKPTEAFF	TGTGCCCGCCTTCCCGGGACAGGGAAACCCACTGAAGCTTTCTTT
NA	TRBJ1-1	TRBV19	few	CASSMNRHTEAFF	TGTGCCAGTAGTATGAACAGACACACTGAAGCTTTCTTT
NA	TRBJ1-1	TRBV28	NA	CASSTTANTEAFF	TGTGCCAGCAGTACGACAGCGAACACTGAAGCTTTCTTT
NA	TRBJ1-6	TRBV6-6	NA	CASRPVGSPLHF	TGTGCCAGCAGACCCGTGGGTTCACCCCTCCACTTT
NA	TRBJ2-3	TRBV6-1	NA	CASTLSTDTQYF	TGTGCCAGCACCCTTAGCACAGATACGCAGTATTTT
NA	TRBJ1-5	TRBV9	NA	CASSPRATSNQPQHF	TGTGCCAGCAGCCCTAGGGCGACTAGCAATCAGCCCCAGCATTTT
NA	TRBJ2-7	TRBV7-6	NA	CASSLVVASGSYEQYF	TGTGCCAGCAGCTTAGTTGTGGCCTCGGGCTCCTACGAGCAGTACTTC
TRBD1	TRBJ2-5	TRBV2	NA	CASSTTGVVETQYF	TGTGCCAGCAGTACCACAGGGGTGGTAGAGACCCAGTACTTC
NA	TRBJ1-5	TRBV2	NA	CASSETGYQPQHF	TGTGCCAGCAGTGAAACGGGTTATCAGCCCCAGCATTTT
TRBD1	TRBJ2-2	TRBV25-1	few	CASSERIRDRGRPGELFF	TGTGCCAGCAGTGAAAGGATCCGGGACAGGGGGCGTCCCGGGGAGCTGTTTTTT
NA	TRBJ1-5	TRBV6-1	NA	CASSGKQGRQHF	TGTGCTAGCAGTGGAAAACAGGGTCGCCAGCATTTT
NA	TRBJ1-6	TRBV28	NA	CASLPGSSYNSPLHF	TGTGCCAGCCTGCCGGGGAGCTCCTATAATTCACCCCTCCACTTT
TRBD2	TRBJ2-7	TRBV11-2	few	CASSPRTSGSYEQYF	TGTGCCAGCAGCCCCCGGACTAGCGGCTCCTACGAGCAGTACTTC
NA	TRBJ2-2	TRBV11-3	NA	CASSLVRAENTGELFF	TGTGCCAGCAGCTTAGTCCGGGCAGAGAACACCGGGGAGCTGTTTTTT
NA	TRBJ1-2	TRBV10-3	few	CAISESGEDGYTF	TGTGCCATCAGTGAGTCTGGTGAGGACGGCTACACCTTC
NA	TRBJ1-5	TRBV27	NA	CASSLGGRQPQHF	TGTGCCAGCAGTTTAGGGGGTAGACAGCCCCAGCATTTT
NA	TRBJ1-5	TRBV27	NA	CARRLQGNQPQHF	TGTGCCAGAAGGTTACAGGGCAATCAGCCCCAGCATTTT
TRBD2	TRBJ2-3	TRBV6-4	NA	CASSGSGGQDTQYF	TGTGCCAGCAGTGGTAGCGGGGGCCAGGATACGCAGTATTTT
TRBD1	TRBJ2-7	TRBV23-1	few	CASPAPGQGPCEQYF	TGCGCCAGCCCCGCCCCGGGACAGGGACCCTGCGAGCAGTACTTC
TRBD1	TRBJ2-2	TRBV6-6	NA	CASNPQGSGELFF	TGTGCCAGCAACCCACAGGGGTCCGGGGAGCTGTTTTTT
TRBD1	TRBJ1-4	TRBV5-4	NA	CASSVTGGGRGEKLFF	TGTGCCAGCAGCGTAACAGGGGGCGGGCGTGGTGAAAAACTGTTTTTT
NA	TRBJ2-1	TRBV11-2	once	CASSLGQATEQFF	TGTGCCAGCAGCTTAGGCCAGGCCACTGAGCAGTTCTTC
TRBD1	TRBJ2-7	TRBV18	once	CASSPGQGIYEQYF	TGTGCCAGCTCACCGGGACAGGGGATATACGAGCAGTACTTC
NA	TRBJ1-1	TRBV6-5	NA	CASSSRASNTEAFF	TGTGCCAGCAGTTCTAGGGCCTCGAACACTGAAGCTTTCTTT
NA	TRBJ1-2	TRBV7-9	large	CASSSGTYGYTF	TGTGCCAGCAGCTCCGGGACCTATGGCTACACCTTC
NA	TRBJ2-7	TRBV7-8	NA	CASSLDRGGYEQYF	TGTGCCAGCAGCTTAGACAGGGGGGGCTACGAGCAGTACTTC
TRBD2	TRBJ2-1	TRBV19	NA	CASRLAGVSEQFF	TGTGCCAGTAGACTAGCGGGGGTCAGTGAGCAGTTCTTC
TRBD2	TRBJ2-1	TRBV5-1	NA	CASSRGGAYNEQFF	TGCGCCAGCAGTCGCGGGGGGGCTTACAATGAGCAGTTCTTC
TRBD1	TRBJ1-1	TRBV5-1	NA	CASSLGDSRNTEAFF	TGCGCCAGCAGCTTGGGGGACAGTAGGAACACTGAAGCTTTCTTT